Presented here are 17 T cell receptor beta chains from one specimen sequenced in a study of read filtering for tumor transcriptome and immune sequencing. Molecular barcoded adaptors covering alpha/delta and beta/gamma chains were used on 400 to 450 ng RNA. MiXCR, run by TCRdb on the reads, gives a single entry per CDR3 protein. Among 100,000 to 150,000 distinct CDR3 sequences listed, over 10% were seen once. The source material was a population of CD138-negative cells sorted from bone marrow. The receptors stem from a donor at least 40 years old with multiple myeloma.

CDR3 amino acids: CASSFQGMPYNEQFF. The DNA of the CDR3 is TGTGCCAGCAGTTTCCAGGGTATGCCCTACAATGAGCAGTTCTTC. The J gene is TRBJ2-1, the V gene TRBV12-3 or TRBV12-4, with D tentatively TRBD1 (5 bases). The CDR3 covers 15 residues. V was shortened by 3 bases and J by 2 bases, with 11 bases between the two germline ends.

This clonotype came up many times. J is TRBJ2-5 and V is TRBV7-3; D is perhaps TRBD1 or TRBD2 (5 bases each). Per the germline V gene, CDR1 is SGHTA and CDR2 is FQGTGA. CDR3 length: 15 amino acids. The V end lost 5 bases, the J end lost 2 bases, and 15 bases lay between the germline ends. As DNA, the CDR3 is TGTGCCAGCAGCGCCACCGGGACCCAGCAAGAGACCCAGTACTTC. It yields the protein CASSATGTQQETQYF.

This clonotype has more than one count but fewer than ten. The V and J genes are TRBV5-1 and TRBJ2-5; no reliable D call. The V gene's germline CDR1 is SGHRS and CDR2 YFSETQ. The CDR3 loop spans 15 amino acids. The V gene lost 0 bases and the J gene lost 1 base, with 10 bases spanning the gap. The chain's CDR3 is CASSLEAWAQETQYF. The CDR3 region has the DNA TGCGCCAGCAGCTTGGAGGCGTGGGCCCAAGAGACCCAGTACTTC.

The rearrangement links TRBV10-1 to TRBJ2-3, with a tentative D call TRBD2 (6 bases). The germline gives CDR1 WNHNN, CDR2 SYGVQD (reference sequence). This CDR3 has 13 amino acids. V gave up 3 bases and J gave up 8 bases, with 12 bases separating them. The CDR3 is CASSEGGVPTQYF. The CDR3 nucleotides are TGCGCCAGCAGTGAAGGAGGGGTCCCTACGCAGTATTTT.

This clonotype was picked up many times. The V gene is TRBV29-1, the J gene TRBJ2-2, with D maybe TRBD2 (5 bases). CDR1 SQVTM and CDR2 ANQGSEA come from the germline V gene. Trimming removed 2 bases at V and 1 base at J, with 11 bases between. This CDR3 contains 15 residues. The CDR3 is CSVEIGGLNTGELFF. For the CDR3, the DNA is TGCAGCGTTGAAATAGGAGGTTTGAACACCGGGGAGCTGTTTTTT.

The sample holds many counts of this clonotype. The chain recombines TRBV29-1 with TRBJ1-1; D perhaps matches TRBD1 (5 bases). Trimming took off 7 bases at V and 6 bases at J, with 15 bases between the two ends. CDR1 SQVTM and CDR2 ANQGSEA come from the germline V gene. The CDR3 length is 12 residues. Here the CDR3 reads CSATMGRAEAFF. The CDR3 DNA reads as TGCAGCGCCACAATGGGGCGGGCTGAAGCTTTCTTT.

This clonotype was seen ten or more times. The chain links TRBV24-1 to TRBJ2-3; 8 nucleotides match TRBD2. The germline V gene encodes CDR1 KGHDR and CDR2 SFDVKD. There are 16 residues in the CDR3. Trimming took 3 bases from V and 0 from J; bases not matched to a gene: 4. CDR3: CATSDAGGGSTDTQYF. As DNA, the CDR3 is TGTGCCACCAGTGATGCGGGCGGGGGGAGCACAGATACGCAGTATTTT.

As to this clonotype: Because the CDR3 is missing its conserved closing phenylalanine or tryptophan, this is likely a read error. This chain links TRBV6-5 with TRBJ2-1; 9 nucleotides match TRBD1. This CDR3 region has 15 residues. Germline assignment: CDR1 MNHEY and CDR2 SVGAGI. The CDR3 bases are TGCGCCAGCAGCCGGAGACAGGGGGAAATAAATGAGCAGTTCTCC. Its protein product is CASSRRQGEINEQFS.

This clonotype was found many times. The chain is built from TRBV12-3 or TRBV12-4 and TRBJ2-3; 8 bases map to TRBD1. This CDR3 is built from 14 residues. V was clipped by 5 bases and J by 4 bases; unmatched bases: 5. The DNA for the CDR3 is TGTGCCAGCAGTCAACAGGGGGGCCCAGATACGCAGTATTTT. It encodes CASSQQGGPDTQYF.

This clonotype came up many times. This sequence joins TRBV6-2 or TRBV6-3 and TRBJ2-7, with D perhaps being TRBD1 or TRBD2 (5 bases each). Germline V gene data show CDR1 as MNHEY and CDR2 as SVGEGT. V dropped 2 bases and J dropped 6 bases, with 17 bases sitting between them. The CDR3 is 15 amino acids. CDR3 bases: TGTGCCAGCAGTTACCTCGGGACCTCCGTATTCGAGCAGTACTTC. Translating it yields CASSYLGTSVFEQYF.

This clonotype was seen ten or more times. The chain links TRBV12-3 or TRBV12-4 to TRBJ2-1; maybe TRBD2 (6 bases). This CDR3 is built from 16 residues. V was clipped by 5 bases and J by 5 bases, with 19 bases between them. Written as DNA, the CDR3 is TGTGCCAGCAGTGCACAGACTAGTAACATCGACAATGAGCAGTTCTTC. Its translation is CASSAQTSNIDNEQFF.

Ten or more counts support this clonotype. The CDR3 DNA reads as TGCGCCAGCAGCTTGCTCAGCGACTCTGGGGCCAACGTCCTGACTTTC. Residues: CASSLLSDSGANVLTF. The gene calls are TRBV5-1 and TRBJ2-6, with D hard to call. Trimming removed 1 base at V and 0 bases at J, with 8 bases between. The CDR3 sequence is 16 residues long. CDR1 and CDR2 from the germline V gene are SGHRS and YFSETQ. Looking up the rest from reference TRBV5-1 and TRBJ2-6 gives the full variable domain: KAGVTQTPRYLIKTRGQQVTLSCSPISGHRSVSWYQQTPGQGLQFLFEYFSETQRNKGNFPGRFSGRQFSNSRSEMNVSTLELGDSALYLCASSLLSDSGANVLTFGAGSRLTVL.

This clonotype has a count of ten or more. The chain recombines TRBV12-3 or TRBV12-4 with TRBJ1-4, with a weak D call TRBD1 (5 bases). V was pared by 2 bases and J by 4 bases, with 8 bases between. This CDR3 is 14 amino acids long. The CDR3 region has the DNA TGTGCCAGCAGTTTAACAGGAAGTAATGAAAAACTGTTTTTT. Translated: CASSLTGSNEKLFF.

This sequence joins TRBV28 and TRBJ2-4; 8 bases agree with TRBD1. This CDR3 spans 13 amino acids. The V segment lost 8 bases and the J segment 7 bases; nucleotides outside the gene matches: 7. Germline V CDR1 and CDR2: MDHEN, SYDVKM. The CDR3 loop is CASSEDRENIQYF. In nucleotides, the CDR3 is TGTGCCAGCTCCGAGGACAGGGAGAACATTCAGTACTTC.

Within the sample, this clonotype is medium-sized (0.01 to 0.1%). The J gene is TRBJ2-1, the V gene TRBV20-1; no reliable D call. V lost 7 bases and J 0 bases, leaving 13 bases between the germline ends. Per germline, CDR1 DFQATT and CDR2 SNEGSKA (reference sequence). The CDR3 contains 14 residues. CDR3 in DNA: TGCAGTGGGGAACTGACGAGCTCCTACAATGAGCAGTTCTTC. This sequence encodes CSGELTSSYNEQFF.

Details on this clonotype: It is likely a read error: a sequence one base away is far more abundant. This sequence joins TRBV7-3 and TRBJ2-1, with 9 bases that match TRBD2. The CDR3 is 13 residues long. Germline V gene lookup returns CDR1 SGHTA and CDR2 FQGTGA. The CDR3 sequence: CAGSLTSGNEQFF. CDR3 in DNA: TGTGCCGGCAGCTTGACTAGCGGAAATGAGCAGTTCTTC. The full variable domain, its missing parts supplied by reference TRBV7-3 and TRBJ2-1, is GAGVSQTPSNKVTEKGKYVELRCDPISGHTALYWYRQSLGQGPEFLIYFQGTGAADDSGLPNDRFFAVRPEGSVSTLKIQRTERGDSAVYLCAGSLTSGNEQFFGPGTRLTVL.

There are many counts of this clonotype. The chain combines TRBV5-1 with TRBJ1-2; D is possibly TRBD1 (6 bases). Germline loops: CDR1 SGHRS, CDR2 YFSETQ. V gave up 7 bases and J gave up 0 bases, with 16 bases separating them. This CDR3 has 15 residues. CDR3 sequence reads: CASSGDREANYGYTF. The CDR3 DNA sequence: TGCGCCAGCTCAGGGGATCGAGAAGCTAACTATGGCTACACCTTC.